A selection of T cell receptor beta chains follows, all from one sample in a study of blood T cell repertoires in COVID-19. Clones were read by immunoSEQ multiplex PCR, and TCRdb kept only the in-frame ones, dropping some. In the table there are roughly 120,000 clones, about two thirds of which are singletons. The sample comprised peripheral blood. Source of these receptors: a human donor with acute or convalescent COVID-19. The donor label of this sample is uncertain. Each CDR3 is given with its conserved first and last residue. The D gene is left open where the match is weak. Expanded clones get a size class; other rows say once, few or many, or leave the size out.

TRBD1 . TRBJ2-7 TRBV2 CASRLRRGQTYEQYF TGTGCCAGCAGGTTACGCAGGGGGCAGACCTACGAGCAGTACTTC
. once TRBJ2-7 TRBV15 CATSRDPRNEQYF TGTGCCACCAGCAGAGATCCGAGGAACGAGCAGTACTTC
TRBD1 . TRBJ1-3 TRBV4-1 CASSQVGQLENTIYF TGCGCCAGCAGCCAAGTGGGACAGCTGGAGAACACCATATATTTT
. . TRBJ1-1 TRBV20-1 CSASPQALAEAFF TGCAGTGCTAGTCCGCAGGCTCTCGCTGAAGCTTTCTTT
TRBD1 few TRBJ1-5 TRBV2 CASSPGQGGRWSNQPQHF TGTGCCAGCAGCCCGGGACAGGGGGGACGATGGAGCAATCAGCCCCAGCATTTT
. . TRBJ1-6 TRBV30 CAFISTGRGDYNSPLHF TGTGCCTTCATCAGTACAGGGCGGGGGGATTATAATTCACCCCTCCACTTT
TRBD1 . TRBJ1-6 TRBV6-4 CASRTPGQYNSPLHF TGTGCCAGCAGGACCCCGGGACAGTATAATTCACCCCTCCACTTT
TRBD1 many TRBJ2-3 TRBV9 CASSATLRGRGGTDTQYF TGTGCCAGCAGCGCTACCCTCAGGGGGCGCGGAGGCACAGATACGCAGTATTTT
. . TRBJ2-2 TRBV15 CATSRGGTIPYGELFF TGTGCCACCAGCAGAGGTGGGACAATCCCCTACGGGGAGCTGTTTTTT
TRBD2 . TRBJ2-7 TRBV3-1/TRBV3-2 CATHLERGVYEQYF TGTGCCACCCACTTAGAGCGGGGGGTGTACGAGCAGTACTTC
. . TRBJ1-1 TRBV6-5 CASSYSLRVTEAFF TGTGCCAGCAGTTACTCGTTGAGGGTCACTGAAGCTTTCTTT
TRBD2 . TRBJ2-3 TRBV24-1 CATSDATSATTDTQYF TGTGCCACCAGTGATGCCACTAGCGCTACCACAGATACGCAGTATTTT
. . TRBJ2-1 TRBV19 CASRAEVSYNEQFF TGTGCCAGTAGGGCGGAGGTCTCCTACAATGAGCAGTTCTTC
. . TRBJ2-2 TRBV28 CASSVAGANTGELFF TGTGCCAGCAGTGTTGCAGGGGCGAACACCGGGGAGCTGTTTTTT
TRBD1 . TRBJ2-1 TRBV11-1 CASSNTGVGPQFF TGTGCCAGCAGCAACACAGGGGTGGGTCCGCAGTTCTTC